This T cell receptor (beta chain) came from a study of blood T cell repertoires in COVID-19 (TCRdb year 2020). As for the study more broadly: The collaborator samples originated in the United States, Italy and Spain and spanned the acute and convalescent phases of COVID-19. The prospective study material was composed of cDNA or gDNA derived from T cells, B-cell-depleted T cells, or PBMCs. Deeply sampled blood TCRbeta repertoires from subjects exposed to, actively infected with, or recovered from COVID-19 were included in the dataset. The repertoires were released in a freely available public database meant as a resource for research on the immune response to SARS-CoV-2. The samples were drawn from two sources: the first 160 participants of the ongoing ImmuneRACE study, and 1,000 to 1,500 subjects contributed by 6 global collaborators. The sample metadata nearly always contained a de-identified subject ID, COVID-19 status, age in years and sex. Where available, HLA class I and class II types were obtained from metadata supplied by the sample provider rather than from assay-based typing. Overall study results and their limits: Clinical and demographic metadata were provided uncurated, with the amount varying by source and participant.

At the junction V is shortened by 2 bases and J by 2 bases; bases outside the gene matches: 6. The cysteine opens and the phenylalanine closes a CDR3 of 15 amino acids. Here the CDR3 DNA is all that survives: 45 bases in frame from base 1. Per the germline V gene (reference sequence), SEHNR is the CDR1 and FQNEAQ is the CDR2. Details on this clone: Its recognized antigen is unknown. The sample holds no much larger clone one base away, and base qualities are not on file.

Participants in the prospective study were aged about 18 to 89 years, lived in under 30 United States geographic areas, and enrolled through a virtual design. In the prospective study, cohorts were assigned on the basis of participant-reported clinical history obtained from a screening survey and a study questionnaire. ImmuneRACE Cohort 3 recovered participants were defined by two consecutive negative NP/OP PCR tests, healthcare professional clearance, or symptom resolution. Each participant in the prospective study had whole blood, serum and a nasopharyngeal or oropharyngeal swab collected by mobile phlebotomists. Over an approximately 2-month period, participants in the prospective study had the option of providing additional blood draws and questionnaires. Before DNA extraction, blood samples from the prospective study were shipped at room temperature or frozen. TCRbeta CDR3 regions were amplified from genomic DNA using the immunoSEQ Assay, a bias-controlled multiplex PCR. In the original analysis: The number of nucleated cells in each sample was estimated from the amplification of reference gene primers within the assay. To quantify the absolute abundance of each unique TCRbeta CDR3 rearrangement, sequence reads were collapsed and filtered. For each sample, productive Simpson clonality was calculated by taking the square root of Simpson's diversity index across productive rearrangements. TCRdb obtained this table from immuneACCESS and retained in-frame rearrangements with V and J assigned. These tables miss some clones; where compared with another copy, unresolved V genes account for less than half of the shortfall, and the remainder is unexplained. V and J calls and clone size follow that table, whereas D and trimming were derived from the DNA. In all, the sample holds 190,000 or so clones, and 85% of those were seen once. The biggest ten clones account for over 15% of the sample.

The sequencing input was PBMCs or T cells enriched from blood (not recorded which). The receptor was derived from a man in his forties who had recovered from COVID-19. Recombination linked TRBV7-9 to TRBJ2-7, and 7 bases in between align with TRBD2. The DNA is as follows: TGTGCCAGCAGCTTAATAGCGGGTGGGACCTACGAGCAGTACTTC. It encodes CASSLIAGGTYEQYF. The CDR3 plus the reference TRBV7-9 and TRBJ2-7 genes for the other parts give the full variable domain: DTGVSQNPRHKITKRGQNVTFRCDPISEHNRLYWYRQTLGQGPEFLTYFQNEAQLEKSRLLSDRFSAERPKGSFSTLEIQRTEQGDSAMYLCASSLIAGGTYEQYFGPGTRLTVT.